This T cell receptor beta chain was found in a study of cytomegalovirus exposure and HLA in healthy donors (dated by TCRdb to 2015 to 2018). Background on the whole study: In an earlier analysis of roughly 500 of the donors, about 260 Gb of sequence data and 100 million or so unique TCR beta sequences from 180 million or so T cells were reported. Roughly 300 gigabases of sequencing data and approximately 80 million unique TCR sequences were included in an early release covering about 620 HLA-typed donors. Of the approximately 400 genotyped donors, around 81% fell in the genetic ancestry cluster associated with self-reported Caucasian donors. The study was designed to test whether signatures of past pathogen exposure could be identified by cataloging public T cell receptors. The study profiled the T cell repertoires of approximately 700 subjects by immunosequencing and related them to cytomegalovirus serostatus. Along with the roughly 700-subject first cohort, a separate validation cohort of about 110 different subjects was used. The study combined high-throughput TCR immunosequencing, statistical association of individual TCRs with disease status, and machine learning to predict cytomegalovirus infection status. A later analysis re-examined previously published TCR beta repertoires from 500 to 700 donors and added high-resolution HLA genotyping to investigate patterns of TCR occurrence. Rather than drawing on any new phenotypic data, the later analysis identified candidate immune exposures from TCR beta sequences and the way those sequences occurred across donors. To decide whether each TCR beta V gene segment behaved as functional or pseudogenic, an earlier analysis of 587 of the donors relied on high-throughput TCR beta sequencing. Alongside the repertoire data, information on donor age, sex, ethnicity and CMV serostatus was compiled. In a later genetic analysis, genome-wide SNP genotypes for about 55% of the roughly 700 donors were used, and that subset was treated as a discovery cohort. Every repertoire in the discovery cohort had been generated on one and the same sequencing platform. HLA typing covered class I and class II loci at four-digit resolution. The number of typed donors differed by locus: roughly 629-640 for A, B, C, DRB1 and DQB1; some 540 for DQA1; fewer than 610 for DPA1; and roughly 450 for DPB1. Because of strong linkage in the cohort, roughly five DR-DQ haplotypes were treated as single units for association and clustering. Across around 400 genotyped donors of the cohort, an average of approximately 200,000 unique TCR beta nucleotide sequences per donor were sequenced, and approximately 19% of those sequences were non-productive.

The library came from the immunoSEQ multiplex PCR assay. The multiplex PCR relied on a mix of 60 forward primers for TCR Vbeta segments and 13 reverse primers for TCR Jbeta segments. The CDR3 region of rearranged TCR beta genes was amplified from genomic DNA by a multiplex PCR assay. The Illumina HiSeq System was used to sequence the amplified TCR beta libraries as 87-base-pair reads. Per the authors' processing: Across the 640 or so repertoires, a later analysis counted roughly 77 million unique TCR beta chains, roughly 11 million of which were shared by at least two donors. To remove PCR and sequencing errors, raw reads were error-corrected and collapsed into unique sequences using a nearest-neighbor algorithm that merged closely related sequences. Alignment of CDR3 sequences to IMGT reference sequences was used to assign V, D and J gene segments. For a sequence to be retained, a match of at least six nucleotides to both a V gene segment and a J gene segment was required. Rearrangements were classified as productive when the CDR3 lacked stop codons and remained in frame with V and J, and all other rearrangements were classified as non-productive. CDR3 was defined by IMGT convention, running from the second conserved V-encoded cysteine to the conserved J-encoded phenylalanine. In an earlier analysis of roughly 580 of the donors, sequences lacking an unambiguous match to a single V gene segment were excluded. An earlier analysis of several hundred of the donors called V segments functional above 56.7% productive rearrangements and segregating when the between-donor standard deviation exceeded 5%. A statistical classification framework was developed to diagnose cytomegalovirus status using the catalog of TCR beta chain sequences. V and J gene assignment, in a later analysis, came from comparing TCR nucleotide sequences with IMGT/GENE-DB human TR gene sequences. In a later analysis, CDR3 sequences and most-parsimonious VDJ recombination scenarios were assigned using the TCRdist pipeline. In a later analysis, every TCR beta chain was defined by the combination of its CDR3 amino acid sequence and its V-gene family, and reads without a unique V-gene family were dropped. A later analysis removed 592 highly shared, low-generation-probability nucleotide sequences to deal with suspected cross-contamination and a sequencing artifact. In a later analysis, a clonal expansion index was calculated for each public chain from normalized within-repertoire ranks of inferred template counts. In a later analysis, generation probabilities were computed with a VDJ recombination model fitted to out-of-frame rearrangements, and the resulting probabilities were checked against IGoR. A later analysis scored TCR-TCR, TCR-HLA and TCR-CMV co-occurrence with hypergeometric tests, applying a repertoire-size bias correction to TCR pairs. False discovery rates were estimated in a later analysis by permuting HLA or CMV assignments 20 times. In a later analysis, co-occurring TCRs were grouped using DBSCAN, and TCRdist sequence similarity was added for clustering within HLA-allele-positive subsets. Co-occurrence clustering excluded repertoires with fewer than 30,000 or more than 120,000 public chains, plus five with anomalous nucleotide sharing. The clones in this table, taken by TCRdb from immuneACCESS, are in-frame only. Not every clone is retained; where verified, under half of the shortfall comes from an unresolved V gene, and the cause of the rest is unknown. D and trimming were read from the DNA, whereas the V and J calls and clone size are those reported in that table. The sample table holds about 120,000 clones, of which roughly 74% were seen once. The ten largest clones represent approximately 0.9% of the sample.

Concerning this clone: Its antigen is currently not known. A junction boundary mismatches the germline segment, possibly from a read error.

The paper as a whole reports these results and caveats: Broadly in line with IMGT annotations, most TCR beta V segments showed up in productive rearrangements about 87% or about 30% of the time in an earlier analysis of 450 to 600 of the donors. In vitro tests confirmed that three of the cytomegalovirus-associated TCR beta chains recognize cytomegalovirus antigens. In a later analysis, the rate of TCR association differed among HLA loci, with DRB1 alleles having the most associated TCRs and HLA-C alleles having the fewest. The authors suggested that the approach could potentially be extended to other disease states and immunological phenotypes. A later genetic analysis reported fewer N-insertions in productive TCRs among donors in an Asian-associated ancestry cluster than the roughly 700-donor mean. For the cohort, immune exposure information was limited to CMV serostatus. The 87-base-pair reads could not distinguish some IMGT-functional V segments, including TRBV6-2 and TRBV6-3, so those segments were excluded. Correlated functional status among segregating V segments might be attributable to linkage disequilibrium, but an unknown experimental factor could not be ruled out. Roughly uniform sequencing depth across donors was assumed in presence/absence analyses, although this assumption may not hold. A later analysis found that most CMV-associated TCR beta chains appeared HLA-restricted, with HLA associations seemingly driven largely by CMV exposure. A cluster of highly shared sequence variants was judged likely to represent a technical artifact of the sequencing pipeline. In both the original and validation cohorts, the classifier was reported to diagnose cytomegalovirus status with high specificity and sensitivity. In this cohort, only TCR beta chains were sequenced, and detectable features were limited by the absence of alpha or paired-chain data. A later genetic analysis associated a missense DCLRE1C variant with V-gene and J-gene trimming of TCR beta chains, and an independent cohort replicated the association. According to a later analysis, parvovirus B19, influenza, CMV and Epstein-Barr virus appeared linked to several top co-occurrence clusters. Most TCR sequences were observed very rarely across donors, whereas some public TCRs were present in many individuals. A later analysis found that HLA-associated TCR beta chains were more clonally expanded and had lower generation probabilities than equally common non-associated chains. The study gave a list of 150 to 200 TCR beta chains associated with cytomegalovirus. When HLA alleles, especially DR and DQ, strongly co-occurred, attributing TCR associations to individual alleles was difficult. Because counts were too low, seventeen rarely observed V segments, including chromosome 9 orphons, were left out of the earlier analysis of some 600 of the donors. HLA typing was unavailable for some donors at each locus, so association tests used only the typed subset. A further reported finding was that TCR beta sequences accurately predicted the HLA-A and HLA-B alleles for most subjects in the first cohort. A later analysis associated some 17,000 TCR beta sequences with specific HLA alleles at a false discovery rate of 0.05.

The cohort consisted of hundreds of healthy bone marrow donors. At the time of sampling, all cohort members were nominally healthy, though unrecorded immune exposures were likely present. The donor tested CMV seronegative, placing the donor among the approximately 360 seronegative members of the cohort. Every donor gave a peripheral blood sample, and the peripheral blood mononuclear cells from that sample were used for TCR beta sequencing. The Qiagen DNeasy Blood Extraction Kit was used to extract genomic DNA from the blood cell samples. CDR1 and CDR2 were assigned from the germline V gene as MNHNS and SASEGT. From the cysteine through the phenylalanine, the CDR3 covers 18 amino acids. The retained sequence is limited to the CDR3, 54 bases, with the frame set at the first base.

The chain couples TRBV6-1 to TRBJ2-2, with TRBD2 matching 9 junction bases. The sample consisted of PBMCs. The clonotype originates from a woman aged 25 to 39 in good health and CMV-seronegative. The nucleotide sequence is given as TGTACCAGCAGTGAATTAGCTCCGGGACTAGCTGTAACCGGGGAGCTGTTTTTT. Its amino acids are CTSSELAPGLAVTGELFF.